A selection of T cell receptor beta chains follows, all from one sample in a study of CD8 T cells in Susac syndrome. TCRdb reanalysed the immunoSEQ multiplex PCR reads using MiXCR and keeps one entry per CDR3 protein. The sample contains 170,000 or so distinct CDR3 sequences, just under 95% of which appear only once. The sample comprised CD4+ T cells from PBMCs. The source is a human donor with Susac syndrome. Both conserved end residues are part of each CDR3. The D gene is left open where the match is weak. Where a row states a size, it is once, few, many or the class of an expanded clone; other rows omit it.

J gene | D gene | V gene | clone size | CDR3 DNA | CDR3 protein
TRBJ1-1 | - | TRBV27 | - | TGTGCCAGCGCTAAAGAATTAAGGGGGGGCACTGAAGCTTTCTTT | CASAKELRGGTEAFF
TRBJ2-3 | - | TRBV5-1 | - | TGCGCCAGCAGCTTGGGGCGGGCCAGCACAGATACGCAGTATTTT | CASSLGRASTDTQYF
TRBJ2-5 | - | TRBV7-2 | - | TGTGCCAGCAGCGTTAGAGGGGGTCAAGAGACCCAGTACTTC | CASSVRGGQETQYF
TRBJ1-2 | - | TRBV6-6 | - | TGTGCCAGCAGTTACGGGGGACACTCCTATGGCTACACCTTC | CASSYGGHSYGYTF
TRBJ2-5 | - | TRBV19 | once | TGTGCCAGTAGTATTTCAGGCGTCGAGGTGTCCCAGTACTTC | CASSISGVEVSQYF
TRBJ2-1 | TRBD2 | TRBV27 | - | TGTGCCAGCAGTACAAGAGCGGGAGGGGTAATGGGGCAGTTCTTC | CASSTRAGGVMGQFF
TRBJ1-5 | - | TRBV30 | - | TGTGCCTGGAGTCCCCCGGGCGATCAGCCCCAGCATTTT | CAWSPPGDQPQHF
TRBJ2-5 | TRBD2 | TRBV11-2 | - | TGTGCCAGCAGACTTAGCGGGAGGGAGACCCAGTACTTC | CASRLSGRETQYF
TRBJ1-4 | - | TRBV29-1 | - | TGCAGCGTCCTTAATGAAAAACTGTTTTTT | CSVLNEKLFF
TRBJ2-5 | TRBD1 | TRBV2 | - | TGTGCCAGCAGTGAAATGTCTGGGACAGGGCAAGAGACCCAGTACTTC | CASSEMSGTGQETQYF
TRBJ1-2 | - | TRBV5-1 | - | TGCGCCAGCAGGGCGGACGCCACACTAGTGGGGGTCACCTTC | CASRADATLVGVTF
TRBJ2-2 | TRBD2 | TRBV28 | once | TGTGCCAGCAGTTTACGCGGGAGGGCCACCGGGGAGCTGTTTTTT | CASSLRGRATGELFF
TRBJ2-7 | - | TRBV19 | - | TGTGCCAGTAGTTTGACAGGAGCCTTCTACGAGCAGTACTTC | CASSLTGAFYEQYF
TRBJ2-7 | - | TRBV15 | - | TGTGCCACCAGCAGAGATAGTAACAGGCACCCCTCCTACGAGCAGTACTTC | CATSRDSNRHPSYEQYF
TRBJ2-2 | - | TRBV20-1 | - | TGCAGTGCTCGGATCCCAGGGCAACTCGGGGAGCTGTTTTTT | CSARIPGQLGELFF
TRBJ2-7 | - | TRBV2 | once | TGTGCCAGCAGCGCAGCGGGACAGAGAGACGAGCAGTACTTC | CASSAAGQRDEQYF
TRBJ2-3 | - | TRBV29-1 | - | TGCAGCGTTGATACAATGCAGGGGTCCGGCGGCACAGATACGCAGTATTTT | CSVDTMQGSGGTDTQYF
TRBJ1-3 | - | TRBV9 | - | TGTGCCAGCAGCGTAGGGCATGGAAACACCATATATTTT | CASSVGHGNTIYF
TRBJ2-2 | - | TRBV11-2 | - | TGTGCCAGCAGCCAAACCGGAGGCCTTAGCGGGGAGCTGTTTTTT | CASSQTGGLSGELFF
TRBJ2-7 | - | TRBV12-5 | - | TGTGCTAGTGGTTTGGCCTCAGGGGCAGTAGTGGAGCAGTACTTC | CASGLASGAVVEQYF
TRBJ2-2 | TRBD1 | TRBV12-3/TRBV12-4 | once | TGTGCCAGCACTGGGACAGTCACCGGGGAGCTGTTTTTT | CASTGTVTGELFF
TRBJ2-7 | - | TRBV5-1 | once | TGCGCCAGCAGCTTGAGTGGCGGGTCTAGGGAGCAGTACTTC | CASSLSGGSREQYF
TRBJ1-5 | - | TRBV3-1 | - | TGTGCCAGCAGCCCCCGCCCGATGACGAATCATCAGCCCCAGCATTTT | CASSPRPMTNHQPQHF
TRBJ1-1 | - | TRBV9 | few | TGCGCCAGCAGCGTGGAGTTGAACACTGAAGCTTTCTTT | CASSVELNTEAFF
TRBJ1-4 | - | TRBV9 | - | TGTGCCAGCAGCGTAGTTGAGGGTCTGACCGAAAAACTGTTTTTT | CASSVVEGLTEKLFF
TRBJ1-1 | TRBD1 | TRBV6-4 | - | TGTGCCAGCAGGCCCTCGGACAGGACCCTTATCACTGAAGCTTTCTTT | CASRPSDRTLITEAFF
TRBJ1-1 | - | TRBV5-4 | - | TGTGCCAGCAGCCGACCCAGTGTGGGGCGGGGGACTGAAGCTTTCTTT | CASSRPSVGRGTEAFF
TRBJ1-2 | - | TRBV3-1 | - | TGTGCCAGCAGCCAAGGCCCCAGTGGGGGAGACTATGGCTACACCTTC | CASSQGPSGGDYGYTF
TRBJ2-7 | TRBD2 | TRBV28 | - | TGTGCCAGCAAGCAGACGGGGGGACTAGCGGGAGGGCCGCTTTACGAGCAGTACTTC | CASKQTGGLAGGPLYEQYF
TRBJ2-7 | TRBD1 | TRBV20-1 | - | TGCAGTGCTAGAGCGGGACAGGGGGCTGGGTACGAGCAGTACTTC | CSARAGQGAGYEQYF
TRBJ2-7 | TRBD2 | TRBV11-2 | once | TGTGCCAGCAGCTCGGGACTAGCGGGAGTAGGGGAGCAGTACTTC | CASSSGLAGVGEQYF
TRBJ2-3 | TRBD2 | TRBV5-1 | - | TGCGCCAGCAGCTGGACAAAGACTAGCGGGGCAGATACGCAGTATTTT | CASSWTKTSGADTQYF
TRBJ2-7 | - | TRBV12-3/TRBV12-4 | - | TGTGCCAGCAGCCTTCCCGGACGTGAGCAGTACTTC | CASSLPGREQYF
TRBJ1-2 | - | TRBV28 | once | TGTGCCAGCAGTTTACGAGGGAGGACTCGAAACTATGGCTACACCTTC | CASSLRGRTRNYGYTF
TRBJ2-7 | TRBD1 | TRBV7-9 | - | TGTGCCAGCAGGAATACTGAAACAGGGGGCTTCTACGAGCAGTACTTC | CASRNTETGGFYEQYF
TRBJ1-4 | - | TRBV30 | - | TGTGCCTGGAGTGTAGGAGGGGGAGGCGAAAAACTGTTTTTT | CAWSVGGGGEKLFF
TRBJ1-2 | - | TRBV5-4 | once | TGTGCCAGCAGCTTGGTTGTGGGGGACTACACCTTC | CASSLVVGDYTF
TRBJ1-1 | - | TRBV20-1 | - | TGCAGTGCTAGAGAGGGAGGACGGAAGAACACTGAAGCTTTCTTT | CSAREGGRKNTEAFF
TRBJ2-2 | TRBD2 | TRBV15 | - | TGTGCCACCAGCAGAGGACTAGCGGGGGGCACCGGGGAGCTGTTTTTT | CATSRGLAGGTGELFF
TRBJ2-2 | - | TRBV30 | - | TGTGCCTGGAGTGTACCGGGCCTGAGAGTGACCGGGGAGCTGTTTTTT | CAWSVPGLRVTGELFF
TRBJ2-2 | TRBD1 | TRBV12-3/TRBV12-4 | - | TGTGCCAGCAGTCTAGCCCGGGACAGGGGCGTTAACGGCGGGGAGCTGTTTTTT | CASSLARDRGVNGGELFF